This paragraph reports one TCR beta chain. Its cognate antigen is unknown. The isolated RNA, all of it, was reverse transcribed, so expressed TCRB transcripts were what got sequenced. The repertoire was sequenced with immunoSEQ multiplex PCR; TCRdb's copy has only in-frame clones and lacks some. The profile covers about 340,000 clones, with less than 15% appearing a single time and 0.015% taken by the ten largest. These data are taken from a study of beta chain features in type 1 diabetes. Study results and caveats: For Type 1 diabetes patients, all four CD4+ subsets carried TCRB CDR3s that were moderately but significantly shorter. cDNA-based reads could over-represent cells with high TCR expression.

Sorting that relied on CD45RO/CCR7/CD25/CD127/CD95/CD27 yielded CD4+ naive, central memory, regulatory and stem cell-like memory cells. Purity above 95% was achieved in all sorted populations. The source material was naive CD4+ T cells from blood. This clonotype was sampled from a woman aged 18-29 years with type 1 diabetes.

This CDR3 reads CASSQGLASHSNEQFF. The CDR3 bases are TGCGCCAGCAGCCAAGGGCTAGCGAGTCATTCCAATGAGCAGTTCTTC. The V and J genes are TRBV4-3 and TRBJ2-1; D is possibly TRBD2 (6 bases). This CDR3 has 16 amino acids. Trimming pared 1 base from V and 6 bases from J, leaving 16 bases between. Germline V gene sequence: CDR1 LGHNA, CDR2 YSLEER.